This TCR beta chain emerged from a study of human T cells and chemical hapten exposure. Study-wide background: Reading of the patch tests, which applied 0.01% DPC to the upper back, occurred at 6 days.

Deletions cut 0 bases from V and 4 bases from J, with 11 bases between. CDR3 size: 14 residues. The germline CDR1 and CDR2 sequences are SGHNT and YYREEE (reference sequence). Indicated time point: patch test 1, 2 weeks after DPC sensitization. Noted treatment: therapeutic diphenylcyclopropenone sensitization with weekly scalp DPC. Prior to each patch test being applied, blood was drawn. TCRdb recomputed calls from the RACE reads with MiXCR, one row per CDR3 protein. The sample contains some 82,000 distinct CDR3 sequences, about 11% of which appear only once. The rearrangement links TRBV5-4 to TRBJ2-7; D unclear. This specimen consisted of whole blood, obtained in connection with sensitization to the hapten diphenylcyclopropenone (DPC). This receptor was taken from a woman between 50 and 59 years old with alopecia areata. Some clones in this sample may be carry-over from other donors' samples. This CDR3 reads CASSLVPTEYEQYF. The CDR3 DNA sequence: TGTGCCAGCAGCTTGGTTCCCACTGAGTACGAGCAGTACTTC.